This T cell receptor beta chain was identified during a study of monozygotic twins with cystic fibrosis. Study background: Library input was about 3 micrograms of fragmented DNA, with 15 PCR cycles. Study-level findings and limits: The repertoire was suggested to be naive-dominated, clonality median about 0.0095. Shared CDR3 numbers were not associated with age, concordance or severity. Co-twins had the most similar V usage for 13 of 16 pairs, J for 8.

The data were produced by immunoSEQ multiplex PCR, yet TCRdb's version contains in-frame clones alone and is incomplete. This sample has 15,000 to 20,000 clones; roughly 89% occur once, and the top ten carry roughly 1.6%. Concerning this clone itself: Its target is unknown.

This TCR derives from a girl aged 2-9 years with cystic fibrosis. Sequenced sample: blood.

CDR3 nucleotide sequence: TGTGCCAGCAGTCCGGCGGGGCCGACCTACGAGCAGTACTTC. Translated: CASSPAGPTYEQYF. The V and J genes are TRBV27 and TRBJ2-7; tentative D call: TRBD2 (6 bases). Looked up from germline, CDR1 is MNHEY and CDR2 is SMNVEV (reference sequence). The CDR3 length is 14 residues. V was cut by 5 bases and J by 2 bases, with 13 bases left in between.